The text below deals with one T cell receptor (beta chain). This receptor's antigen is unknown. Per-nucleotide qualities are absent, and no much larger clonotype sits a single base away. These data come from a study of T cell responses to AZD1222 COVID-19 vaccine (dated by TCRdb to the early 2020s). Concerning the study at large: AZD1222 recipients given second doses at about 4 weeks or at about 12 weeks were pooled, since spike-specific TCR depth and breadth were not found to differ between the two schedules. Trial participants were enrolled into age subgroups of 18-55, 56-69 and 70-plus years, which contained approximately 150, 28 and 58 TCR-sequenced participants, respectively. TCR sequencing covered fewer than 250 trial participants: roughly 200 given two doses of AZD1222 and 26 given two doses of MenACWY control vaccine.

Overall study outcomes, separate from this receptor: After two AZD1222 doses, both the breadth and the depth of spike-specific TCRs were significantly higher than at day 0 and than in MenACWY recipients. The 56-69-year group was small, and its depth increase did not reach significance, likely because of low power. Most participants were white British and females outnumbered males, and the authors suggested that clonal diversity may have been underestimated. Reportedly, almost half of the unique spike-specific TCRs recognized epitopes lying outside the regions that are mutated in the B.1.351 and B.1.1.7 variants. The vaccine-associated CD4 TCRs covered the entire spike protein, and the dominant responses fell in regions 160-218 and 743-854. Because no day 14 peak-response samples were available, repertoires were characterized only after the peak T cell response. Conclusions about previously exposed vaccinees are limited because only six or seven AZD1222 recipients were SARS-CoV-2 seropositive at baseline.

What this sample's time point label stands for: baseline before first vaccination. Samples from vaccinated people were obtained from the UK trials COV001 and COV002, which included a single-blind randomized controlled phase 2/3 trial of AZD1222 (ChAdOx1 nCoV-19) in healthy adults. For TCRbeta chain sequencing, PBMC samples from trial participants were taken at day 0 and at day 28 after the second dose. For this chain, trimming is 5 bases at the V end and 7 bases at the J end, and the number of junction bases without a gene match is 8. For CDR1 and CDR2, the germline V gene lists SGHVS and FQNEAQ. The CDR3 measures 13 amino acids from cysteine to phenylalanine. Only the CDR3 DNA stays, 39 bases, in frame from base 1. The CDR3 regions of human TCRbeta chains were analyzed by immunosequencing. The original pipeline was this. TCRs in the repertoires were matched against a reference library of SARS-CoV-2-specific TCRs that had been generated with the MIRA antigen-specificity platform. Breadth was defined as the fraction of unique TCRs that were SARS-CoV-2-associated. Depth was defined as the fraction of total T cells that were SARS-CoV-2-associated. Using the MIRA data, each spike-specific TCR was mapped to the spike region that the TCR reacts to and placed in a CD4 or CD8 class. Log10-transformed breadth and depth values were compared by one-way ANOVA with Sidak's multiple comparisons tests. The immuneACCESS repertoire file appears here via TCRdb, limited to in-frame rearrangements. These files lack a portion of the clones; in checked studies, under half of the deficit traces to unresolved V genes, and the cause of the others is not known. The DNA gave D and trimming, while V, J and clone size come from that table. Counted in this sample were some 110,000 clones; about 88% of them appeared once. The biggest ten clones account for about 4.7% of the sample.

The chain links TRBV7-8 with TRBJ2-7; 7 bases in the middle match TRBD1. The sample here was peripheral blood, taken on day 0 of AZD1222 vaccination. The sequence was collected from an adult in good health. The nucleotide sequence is TGTGCCAGCAGCCAAACAGGGGCCTCGGAGCAGTACTTC. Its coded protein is CASSQTGASEQYF.